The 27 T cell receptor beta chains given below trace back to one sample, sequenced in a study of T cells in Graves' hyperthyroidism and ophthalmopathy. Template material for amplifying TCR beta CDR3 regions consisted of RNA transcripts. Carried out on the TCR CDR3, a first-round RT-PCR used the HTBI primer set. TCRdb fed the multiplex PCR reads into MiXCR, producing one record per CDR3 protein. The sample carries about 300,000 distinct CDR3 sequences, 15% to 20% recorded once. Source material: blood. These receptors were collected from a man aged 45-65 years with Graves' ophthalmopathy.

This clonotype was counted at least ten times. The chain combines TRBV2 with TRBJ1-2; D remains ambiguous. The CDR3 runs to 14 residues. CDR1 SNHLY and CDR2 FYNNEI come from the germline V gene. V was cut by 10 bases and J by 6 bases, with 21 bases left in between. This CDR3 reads CATRANPSTDGYTF. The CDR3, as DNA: TGTGCCACCCGGGCGAACCCGTCTACTGATGGCTACACCTTC.

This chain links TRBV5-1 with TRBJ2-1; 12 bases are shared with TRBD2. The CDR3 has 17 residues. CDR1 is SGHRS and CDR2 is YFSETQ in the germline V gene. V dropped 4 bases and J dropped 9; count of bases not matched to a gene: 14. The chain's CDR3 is CASSLQIRTSGNVEQFF. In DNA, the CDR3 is TGCGCCAGCAGCCTCCAAATCCGGACTAGCGGGAATGTTGAGCAGTTCTTC.

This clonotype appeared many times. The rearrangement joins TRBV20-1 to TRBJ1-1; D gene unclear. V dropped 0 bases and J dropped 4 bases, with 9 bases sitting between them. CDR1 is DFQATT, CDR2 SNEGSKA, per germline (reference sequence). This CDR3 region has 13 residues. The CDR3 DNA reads TGCAGTGCTAGAGAAACCCAGGTCACTGAAGCTTTCTTT. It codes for CSARETQVTEAFF.

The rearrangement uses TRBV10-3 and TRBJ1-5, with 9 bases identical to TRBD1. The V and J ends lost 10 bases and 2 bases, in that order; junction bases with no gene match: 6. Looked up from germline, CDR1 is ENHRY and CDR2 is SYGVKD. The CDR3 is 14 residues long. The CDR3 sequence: CATRTGDGNQPQHF. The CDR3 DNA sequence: TGTGCCACTAGGACAGGGGATGGCAATCAGCCCCAGCATTTT.

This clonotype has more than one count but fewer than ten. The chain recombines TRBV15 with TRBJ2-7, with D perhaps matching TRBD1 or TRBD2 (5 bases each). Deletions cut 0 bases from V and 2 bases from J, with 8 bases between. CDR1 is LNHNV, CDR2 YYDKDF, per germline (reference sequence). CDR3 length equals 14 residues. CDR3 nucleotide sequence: TGTGCCACCAGCAGAGACCTGGGGGCCTACGAGCAGTACTTC. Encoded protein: CATSRDLGAYEQYF.

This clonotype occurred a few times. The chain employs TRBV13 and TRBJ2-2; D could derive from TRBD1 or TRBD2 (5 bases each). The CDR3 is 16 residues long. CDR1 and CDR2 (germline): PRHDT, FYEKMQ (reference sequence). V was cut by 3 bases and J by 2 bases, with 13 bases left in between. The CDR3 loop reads CASSFRSRGNTGELFF. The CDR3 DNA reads TGTGCCAGCAGCTTCCGGTCGAGGGGAAACACCGGGGAGCTGTTTTTT.

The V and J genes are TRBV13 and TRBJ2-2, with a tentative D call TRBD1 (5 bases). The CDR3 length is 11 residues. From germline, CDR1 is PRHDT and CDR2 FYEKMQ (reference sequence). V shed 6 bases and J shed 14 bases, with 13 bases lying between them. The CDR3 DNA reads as TGTGCCAGCAGTTTAAACCAGGGACTGTTTTTT. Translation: CASSLNQGLFF. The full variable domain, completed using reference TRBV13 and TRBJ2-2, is AAGVIQSPRHLIKEKRETATLKCYPIPRHDTVYWYQQGPGQDPQFLISFYEKMQSDKGSIPDRFSAQQFSDYHSELNMSSLELGDSALYFCASSLNQGLFFGEGSRLTVL.

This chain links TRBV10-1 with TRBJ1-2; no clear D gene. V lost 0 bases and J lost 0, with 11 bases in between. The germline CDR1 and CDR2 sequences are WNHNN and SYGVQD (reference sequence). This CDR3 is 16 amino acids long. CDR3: CASSESPEAPNYGYTF. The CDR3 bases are TGCGCCAGCAGTGAGTCGCCCGAGGCCCCTAACTATGGCTACACCTTC.

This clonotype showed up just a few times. As DNA, the CDR3 is TGTGCCAGCAGACATAGCGGGAGCCTTTCCCCGGGTACGCAGTATTTT. It encodes CASRHSGSLSPGTQYF. J is TRBJ2-3 and V is TRBV7-9; 9 bases fit TRBD2. CDR1 and CDR2 from the germline V gene are SEHNR and FQNEAQ (reference sequence). V lost 6 bases and J lost 8; bases outside the gene matches: 15. This CDR3 has 16 residues. The whole variable domain, remainder taken from reference TRBV7-9 and TRBJ2-3, is DTGVSQNPRHKITKRGQNVTFRCDPISEHNRLYWYRQTLGQGPEFLTYFQNEAQLEKSRLLSDRFSAERPKGSFSTLEIQRTEQGDSAMYLCASRHSGSLSPGTQYFGPGTRLTVL.

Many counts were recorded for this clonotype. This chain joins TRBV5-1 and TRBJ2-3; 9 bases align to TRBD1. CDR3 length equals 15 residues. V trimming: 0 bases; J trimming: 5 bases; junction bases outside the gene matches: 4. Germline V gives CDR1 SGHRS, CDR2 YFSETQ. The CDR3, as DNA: TGCGCCAGCAGCTTGGATACAGGGGGCGAAGATACGCAGTATTTT. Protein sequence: CASSLDTGGEDTQYF.

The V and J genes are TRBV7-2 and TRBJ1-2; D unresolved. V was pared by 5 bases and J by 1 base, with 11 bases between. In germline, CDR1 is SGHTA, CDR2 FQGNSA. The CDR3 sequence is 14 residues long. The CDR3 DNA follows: TGTGCCAGCAGCCTTGGGTACATTAACTATGGCTACACCTTC. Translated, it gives CASSLGYINYGYTF. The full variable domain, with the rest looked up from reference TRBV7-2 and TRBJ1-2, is GAGVSQSPSNKVTEKGKDVELRCDPISGHTALYWYRQSLGQGLEFLIYFQGNSAPDKSGLPSDRFSAERTGGSVSTLTIQRTQQEDSAVYLCASSLGYINYGYTFGSGTRLTVV.

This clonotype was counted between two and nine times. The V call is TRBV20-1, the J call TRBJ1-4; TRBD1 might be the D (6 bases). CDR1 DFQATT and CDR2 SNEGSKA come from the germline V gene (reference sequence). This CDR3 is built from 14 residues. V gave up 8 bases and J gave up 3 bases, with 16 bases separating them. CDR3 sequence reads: CSTNNRESNEKLFF. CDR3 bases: TGCAGTACCAACAACAGGGAGTCTAATGAAAAACTGTTTTTT.

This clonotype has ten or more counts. The CDR3 here is CASSYTPTGLAAGNTIYF. In DNA form, the CDR3 reads TGTGCCAGCAGTTACACCCCCACAGGTCTAGCGGCGGGAAACACCATATATTTT. V gene TRBV6-6 combines with J gene TRBJ1-3, with D possibly matching TRBD1 (5 bases). V was trimmed by 2 bases and J by 4 bases, leaving 21 bases between them. Germline loops: CDR1 MNHNY, CDR2 SVGAGI (reference sequence). The CDR3 covers 18 residues.

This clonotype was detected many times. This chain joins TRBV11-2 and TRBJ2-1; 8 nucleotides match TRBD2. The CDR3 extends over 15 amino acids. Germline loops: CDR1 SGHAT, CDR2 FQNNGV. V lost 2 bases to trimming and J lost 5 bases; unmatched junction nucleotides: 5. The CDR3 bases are TGTGCCAGCAGCTTACCGGGACTAGGGAACAATGAGCAGTTCTTC. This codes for CASSLPGLGNNEQFF.

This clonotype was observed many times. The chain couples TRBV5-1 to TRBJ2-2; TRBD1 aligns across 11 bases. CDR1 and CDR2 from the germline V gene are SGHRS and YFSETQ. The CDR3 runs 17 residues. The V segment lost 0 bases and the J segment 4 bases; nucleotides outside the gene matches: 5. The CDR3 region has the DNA TGCGCCAGCAGCTTGGGGACAGGGGGCGCCGGCACCGGGGAGCTGTTTTTT. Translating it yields CASSLGTGGAGTGELFF. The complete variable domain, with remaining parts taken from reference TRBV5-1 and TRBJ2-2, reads KAGVTQTPRYLIKTRGQQVTLSCSPISGHRSVSWYQQTPGQGLQFLFEYFSETQRNKGNFPGRFSGRQFSNSRSEMNVSTLELGDSALYLCASSLGTGGAGTGELFFGEGSRLTVL.

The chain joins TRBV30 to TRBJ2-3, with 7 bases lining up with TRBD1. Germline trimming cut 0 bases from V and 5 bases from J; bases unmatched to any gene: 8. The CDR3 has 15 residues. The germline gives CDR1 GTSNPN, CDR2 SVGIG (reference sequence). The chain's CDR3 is CAWSVPRGRRDTQYF. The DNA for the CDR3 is TGTGCCTGGAGTGTACCGAGGGGGCGTAGAGATACGCAGTATTTT.

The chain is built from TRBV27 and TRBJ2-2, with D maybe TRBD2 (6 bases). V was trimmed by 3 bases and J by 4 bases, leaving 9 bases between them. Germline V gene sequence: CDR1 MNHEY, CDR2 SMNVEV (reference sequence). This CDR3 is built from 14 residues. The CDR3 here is CASSFMGGTGELFF. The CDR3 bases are TGTGCCAGCAGTTTTATGGGGGGCACCGGGGAGCTGTTTTTT.

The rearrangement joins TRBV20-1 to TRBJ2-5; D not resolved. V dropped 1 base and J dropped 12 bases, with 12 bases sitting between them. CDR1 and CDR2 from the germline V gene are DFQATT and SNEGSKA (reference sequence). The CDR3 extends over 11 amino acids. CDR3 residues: CSARATPSEYF. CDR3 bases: TGCAGTGCTAGAGCGACTCCCTCCGAGTACTTC.

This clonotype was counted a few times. Written as DNA, the CDR3 is TGTGCCAGCGGAGACGGTGGGGGGCTCACAGATACGCAGTATTTT. Translation gives CASGDGGGLTDTQYF. The genes are TRBV9 and TRBJ2-3, with D possibly being TRBD1 or TRBD2 (6 bases each). The V end was cut by 7 bases, the J end by 2 bases, with 17 bases between. The CDR3 spans 15 residues. From germline, CDR1 is SGDLS and CDR2 YYNGEE.

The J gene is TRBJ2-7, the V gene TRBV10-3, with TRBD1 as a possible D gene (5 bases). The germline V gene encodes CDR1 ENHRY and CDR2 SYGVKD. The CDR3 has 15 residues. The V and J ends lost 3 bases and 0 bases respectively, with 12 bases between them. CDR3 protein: CAISDGQGLSYEQYF. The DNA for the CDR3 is TGTGCCATCAGTGATGGGCAGGGTCTCTCCTACGAGCAGTACTTC.

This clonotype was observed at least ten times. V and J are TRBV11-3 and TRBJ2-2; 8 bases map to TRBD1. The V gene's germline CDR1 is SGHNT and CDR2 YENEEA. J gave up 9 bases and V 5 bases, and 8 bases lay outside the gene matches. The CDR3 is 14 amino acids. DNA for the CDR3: TGTGCCAGCAGCCGAAGCAGGACAGGGCGGGAGCTGTTTTTT. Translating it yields CASSRSRTGRELFF.

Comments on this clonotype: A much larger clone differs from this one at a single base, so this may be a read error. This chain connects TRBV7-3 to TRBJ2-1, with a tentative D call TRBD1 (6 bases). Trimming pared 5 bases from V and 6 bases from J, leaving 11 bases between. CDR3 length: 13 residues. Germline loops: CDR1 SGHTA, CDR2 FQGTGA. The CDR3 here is CASSLTGPNEQFF. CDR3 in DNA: TGTGCCAGCAGCCTTACAGGGCCCAATGAGCAGTTCTTC.

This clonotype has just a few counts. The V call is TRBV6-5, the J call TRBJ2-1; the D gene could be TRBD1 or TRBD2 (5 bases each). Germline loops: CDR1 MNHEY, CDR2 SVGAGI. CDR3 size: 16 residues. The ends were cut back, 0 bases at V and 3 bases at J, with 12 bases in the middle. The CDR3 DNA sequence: TGTGCCAGCAGTTACTCGAAGAGGGACGGCTACAATGAGCAGTTCTTC. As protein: CASSYSKRDGYNEQFF.

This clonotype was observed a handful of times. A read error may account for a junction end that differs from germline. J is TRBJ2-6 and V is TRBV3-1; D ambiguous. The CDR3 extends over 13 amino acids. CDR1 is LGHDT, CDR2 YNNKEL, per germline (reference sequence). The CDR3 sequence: CASGQTGANVLTF. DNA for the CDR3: TGTGCCAGCGGCCAAACTGGGGCCAACGTCCTGACTTTC.

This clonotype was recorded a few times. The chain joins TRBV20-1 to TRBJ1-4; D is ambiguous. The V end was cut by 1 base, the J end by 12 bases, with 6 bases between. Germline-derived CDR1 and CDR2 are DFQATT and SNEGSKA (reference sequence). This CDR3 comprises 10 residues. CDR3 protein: CSARGGQLFF. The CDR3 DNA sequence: TGCAGTGCTAGAGGTGGGCAACTGTTTTTT.

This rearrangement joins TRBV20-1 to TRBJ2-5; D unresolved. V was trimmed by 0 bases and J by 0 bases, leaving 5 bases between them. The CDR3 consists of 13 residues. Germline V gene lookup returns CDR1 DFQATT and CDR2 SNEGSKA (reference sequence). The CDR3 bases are TGCAGTGCTAGAGAGACGAACCAAGAGACCCAGTACTTC. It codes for CSARETNQETQYF.

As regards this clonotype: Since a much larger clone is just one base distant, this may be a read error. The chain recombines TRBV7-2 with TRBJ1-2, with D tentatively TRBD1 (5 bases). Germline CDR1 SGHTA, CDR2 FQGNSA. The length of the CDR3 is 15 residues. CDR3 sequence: CANSFGGAVNYGYTF. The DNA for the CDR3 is TGTGCCAACAGCTTTGGGGGAGCCGTGAACTATGGCTACACCTTC.